These 28 T cell receptor beta chains originate from one sample sequenced in a study of cytomegalovirus exposure and HLA in healthy donors. With 60 Vbeta and 13 Jbeta primers, the PCR was carried out. The method was immunoSEQ multiplex PCR; TCRdb's version includes in-frame clones alone and lacks a portion of them. The table records roughly 140,000 clones, around 80% of them present only once. The sequencing input was PBMCs. These TCRs come from a woman aged 55-75 years in good health and CMV-seropositive.

This clone was observed a single time. CDR3 coding DNA: TGTGCCAGCAGCTTGACAGCAGGCCCGGGGTATGGCTACACCTTC. This translates into CASSLTAGPGYGYTF. The rearrangement links TRBV5-4 to TRBJ1-2, with D hard to call. Germline V gene sequence: CDR1 SGHNT, CDR2 YYREEE (reference sequence). The CDR3 consists of 15 residues. Between the trimmed V and J ends, which lost 1 base and 5 bases, there was a span of 15 bases.

The rearrangement joins TRBV4-1 to TRBJ2-7; D perhaps matches TRBD2 (5 bases). Deletions cut 2 bases from V and 3 bases from J, with 23 bases between. The CDR3 is 18 residues long. CDR1 and CDR2 from the germline V gene are MGHRA and YSYEKL. The CDR3 spells CASSQPWPLGGPSYEQYF. In DNA form, the CDR3 reads TGCGCCAGCAGCCAACCCTGGCCCCTGGGCGGGCCGAGCTACGAGCAGTACTTC.

The gene calls are TRBV2 and TRBJ2-1, with D possibly being TRBD1 (6 bases). CDR3 length: 15 residues. V gave up 5 bases and J gave up 4 bases, with 15 bases separating them. Germline CDR1 and CDR2: SNHLY and FYNNEI. DNA for the CDR3: TGTGCCAGCAGTCATTCAGGGGACCCTTACAATGAGCAGTTCTTC. Amino acids: CASSHSGDPYNEQFF.

The rearrangement links TRBV4-1 to TRBJ1-3; D possibly corresponds to TRBD1 (5 bases). V lost 0 bases, J lost 4 bases, and 16 bases lay in between. This CDR3 has 17 amino acids. Germline CDR1 and CDR2: MGHRA and YSYEKL. CDR3 DNA sequence: TGCGCCAGCAGCCAAGATCTCGGCAGGGCAGGAGGAAACACCATATATTTT. Its protein product is CASSQDLGRAGGNTIYF.

V and J are TRBV5-6 and TRBJ1-5; the match to TRBD1 covers 9 bases. The germline gives CDR1 SGHDT, CDR2 YYEEEE. CDR3 size: 17 residues. V dropped 0 bases and J dropped 7; count of bases not matched to a gene: 11. The chain's CDR3 is CASSLGPGTGRGQPQHF. DNA of the CDR3: TGTGCCAGCAGCTTGGGACCCGGGACAGGGAGAGGACAGCCCCAGCATTTT.

This chain links TRBV28 with TRBJ2-1; D not certain. The CDR3 is made up of 12 amino acids. Deletions cut 7 bases from V and 8 bases from J, with 12 bases between. Germline V gene lookup returns CDR1 MDHEN and CDR2 SYDVKM. This chain's CDR3 is CASTPGGDEQFF. The CDR3 DNA reads TGTGCCAGCACCCCGGGTGGCGATGAGCAGTTCTTC.

The chain joins TRBV20-1 to TRBJ2-1; the D is unclear. The V end was cut by 5 bases, the J end by 8 bases, with 7 bases between. This CDR3 spans 10 amino acids. Germline V gene data show CDR1 as DFQATT and CDR2 as SNEGSKA (reference sequence). CDR3 protein: CSAPGYEQFF. Written as DNA, the CDR3 is TGCAGTGCTCCAGGTTATGAGCAGTTCTTC.

The chain uses TRBV5-6 and TRBJ1-2; 11 nucleotides line up with TRBD1. V trimming: 6 bases; J trimming: 8 bases; junction bases outside the gene matches: 9. From germline, CDR1 is SGHDT and CDR2 YYEEEE. The CDR3 runs 14 residues. Written as DNA, the CDR3 is TGTGCCAGCACCCGGATGGACAGGGGGCAGGGCTACACCTTC. As protein: CASTRMDRGQGYTF.

The chain combines TRBV5-1 with TRBJ2-1; 15 positions match TRBD2. This CDR3 spans 15 amino acids. CDR1 and CDR2 (germline): SGHRS, YFSETQ. J was trimmed by 7 bases and V by 4 bases; bases with no gene match: 3. The CDR3 region has the DNA TGCGCCAGCAGCGGAGGGACTAGCGGGAGGAATGAGCAGTTCTTC. Protein product: CASSGGTSGRNEQFF.

V is TRBV4-1 and J is TRBJ2-2, with D possibly matching TRBD1 (7 bases). The CDR3 runs to 18 residues. Trimming stripped 2 bases from V and 7 bases from J, with 23 bases between. Germline CDR1 reads MGHRA; CDR2 reads YSYEKL. CDR3 DNA: TGCGCCAGCAGCCAACCAGCCCCAGGGGGGAAAGACGGCGGGGAGCTGTTTTTT. Its translation is CASSQPAPGGKDGGELFF.

The table lists this clone with a few counts. The rearrangement links TRBV6-1 to TRBJ2-6; possibly TRBD1 for D (5 bases). Germline V gene data show CDR1 as MNHNS and CDR2 as SASEGT. Trimming took 10 bases from V and 4 from J, leaving 14 bases between them. This CDR3 spans 14 amino acids. This CDR3 reads CATQGVIGANVLTF. The CDR3 coding sequence is TGTGCCACCCAAGGGGTTATCGGGGCCAACGTCCTGACTTTC.

The gene calls are TRBV19 and TRBJ2-2; D may be TRBD1 (7 bases). V was pared by 5 bases and J by 5 bases, with 12 bases between. This CDR3 region has 14 residues. Germline V gene lookup returns CDR1 LNHDA and CDR2 SQIVND (reference sequence). The CDR3 DNA reads TGTGCCAGTAGTCGGAGGGGGCAAACCGGGGAGCTGTTTTTT. Protein: CASSRRGQTGELFF.

CDR3 coding DNA: TGTGCCACCAGCAGGGACAGGTCGGCCACTGAAGCTTTCTTT. Protein sequence: CATSRDRSATEAFF. V usage is TRBV15 and J usage is TRBJ1-1, with 7 positions matching TRBD1. Germline CDR1 and CDR2: LNHNV and YYDKDF (reference sequence). The length of the CDR3 is 14 residues. The V gene end was trimmed by 3 bases and the J gene end by 4 bases; junction bases not matched to a gene: 5.

This clone turned up a few times. The chain has TRBV28 and TRBJ2-1; the D gene is possibly TRBD2 (5 bases). The V end lost 6 bases, the J end lost 12 bases, and 18 bases lay between the germline ends. CDR1 and CDR2 from the germline V gene are MDHEN and SYDVKM. CDR3 length equals 13 residues. Here the CDR3 reads CASSLTTLAAQFF. CDR3 nucleotide sequence: TGTGCCAGCAGCTTGACGACGCTAGCAGCGCAGTTCTTC.

This clone was seen once. Written as DNA, the CDR3 is TGTGCCAGCAGTTTTCGTCGACAGGACAATGAGCAGTTCTTC. Translated: CASSFRRQDNEQFF. This chain connects TRBV27 to TRBJ2-1, with D possibly TRBD1 on 6 matching bases. This CDR3 contains 14 residues. From germline, CDR1 is MNHEY and CDR2 SMNVEV (reference sequence). Trimming took off 3 bases at V and 5 bases at J, with 11 bases between the two ends.

The V call is TRBV5-1, the J call TRBJ2-1; TRBD2 matches 8 bases. The germline V gene has CDR1 SGHRS and CDR2 YFSETQ. CDR3 size: 15 residues. V gave up 5 bases and J gave up 5 bases; unmatched junction bases: 9. The CDR3 sequence: CASSPGLVPNNEQFF. CDR3 sequence (DNA): TGCGCCAGCAGTCCGGGACTAGTCCCTAACAATGAGCAGTTCTTC.

The chain carries TRBV30 and TRBJ2-1; unclear D gene. Trimming took 4 bases from V and 4 from J, leaving 5 bases between them. Germline CDR1 reads GTSNPN; CDR2 reads SVGIG (reference sequence). CDR3 length: 11 amino acids. The CDR3 reads CAWTGYNEQFF. In DNA form, the CDR3 reads TGTGCCTGGACCGGGTACAATGAGCAGTTCTTC.

This clone has a count of ten or more. The chain uses TRBV6-6 and TRBJ2-3; 7 bases are shared with TRBD1. Per the germline V gene, CDR1 is MNHNY and CDR2 is SVGAGI (reference sequence). The J segment lost 1 base and the V segment lost 2 bases, leaving 3 bases of the junction unmatched. The CDR3 runs to 15 residues. The CDR3 loop reads CASSYEGARTDTQYF. The CDR3 nucleotides read TGTGCCAGCAGTTACGAGGGGGCCCGCACAGATACGCAGTATTTT.

The chain couples TRBV30 to TRBJ1-1; D gene ambiguous. This CDR3 region has 13 residues. V lost 7 bases and J 0 bases, leaving 12 bases between the germline ends. CDR1 and CDR2 from the germline V gene are GTSNPN and SVGIG (reference sequence). The CDR3, as DNA: TGTGCCTTGTGGGGAGCGATGAACACTGAAGCTTTCTTT. Its protein product is CALWGAMNTEAFF.

This clone was counted between two and nine times. The chain employs TRBV4-3 and TRBJ2-2; tentatively, D is TRBD2 (5 bases). Trimming pared 0 bases from V and 0 bases from J, leaving 8 bases between. The CDR3 sequence is 16 residues long. The germline gives CDR1 LGHNA, CDR2 YSLEER. The CDR3 nucleotides read TGCGCCAGCAGCCAAGATGCGGGTTCGAACACCGGGGAGCTGTTTTTT. It yields the protein CASSQDAGSNTGELFF.

This chain uses TRBV5-1 with TRBJ2-7; 7 bases match TRBD1. This CDR3 is 17 amino acids long. The V gene's germline CDR1 is SGHRS and CDR2 YFSETQ. Unmatched junction bases numbered 16, after V lost 3 bases and J lost 4 bases. The CDR3 here is CASSSQLDRADSYEQYF. The CDR3 nucleotides are TGCGCCAGCAGCTCGCAGCTAGACAGGGCGGACTCTTACGAGCAGTACTTC.

This clone appeared a few times. The chain carries TRBV4-3 and TRBJ2-7; TRBD2 aligns across 7 bases. Unmatched junction bases numbered 11, after V lost 4 bases and J lost 5 bases. Per the germline V gene, CDR1 is LGHNA and CDR2 is YSLEER. The CDR3 is made up of 15 amino acids. As DNA, the CDR3 is TGCGCCAGCAGCCCGATGGGCGGGAGTACGAACGAGCAGTACTTC. This sequence encodes CASSPMGGSTNEQYF.

The rearrangement links TRBV19 to TRBJ1-1; D not certain. Trimming took off 3 bases at V and 3 bases at J, with 14 bases between the two ends. Germline loops: CDR1 LNHDA, CDR2 SQIVND (reference sequence). CDR3 length equals 15 residues. CDR3 amino acids: CASSILKRSYTEAFF. The DNA of the CDR3 is TGTGCCAGTAGTATCTTAAAGAGGAGTTACACTGAAGCTTTCTTT.

Notes on this clone: The same CDR3 is also encoded by other DNA sequences in this sample. The chain combines TRBV29-1 with TRBJ2-1; D remains unclear. The ends were cut back, 2 bases at V and 9 bases at J, with 5 bases in the middle. The CDR3 runs to 10 residues. Germline CDR1 and CDR2: SQVTM and ANQGSEA. The CDR3 DNA reads as TGCAGCGTTGAAACCGGTGAGCAGTTCTTC. This sequence encodes CSVETGEQFF.

The chain employs TRBV6-5 and TRBJ2-7, with D tentatively TRBD1 (6 bases). From germline, CDR1 is MNHEY and CDR2 SVGAGI. This CDR3 spans 15 amino acids. V dropped 0 bases and J dropped 7 bases, with 16 bases sitting between them. CDR3 DNA sequence: TGTGCCAGCAGTTACTCTATCCAGGGGTTCGGGGAGCAGTACTTC. Amino acid sequence: CASSYSIQGFGEQYF.

The V call is TRBV7-2, the J call TRBJ1-4; possible D gene TRBD1, 6 bases. The CDR3 length is 17 residues. Deletions cut 1 base from V and 0 bases from J, with 12 bases between. From germline, CDR1 is SGHTA and CDR2 FQGNSA. The CDR3 region has the DNA TGTGCCAGCAGCTTAGAAGGGGGATTTTCAACTAATGAAAAACTGTTTTTT. Its translation is CASSLEGGFSTNEKLFF.

The V and J genes are TRBV27 and TRBJ2-5; D is ambiguous. Gene TRBJ2-7 matches the end of the DNA better, so the J call may be wrong. This CDR3 spans 11 amino acids. Germline V gives CDR1 MNHEY, CDR2 SMNVEV (reference sequence). The CDR3 DNA reads TGTGCCAGCAGTGACGACTACGAGCAGTACTTC. It is translated as CASSDDYEQYF.

This chain links TRBV27 with TRBJ2-7; no clear D. This CDR3 contains 15 residues. Germline loops: CDR1 MNHEY, CDR2 SMNVEV (reference sequence). Trimming shortened V by 8 bases and J by 3 bases, and 20 bases separated the two germline ends. CDR3 DNA sequence: TGTGCCAGCGGTGATGTCCTCCAGTTACGCTACGAGCAGTACTTC. Translation gives CASGDVLQLRYEQYF.